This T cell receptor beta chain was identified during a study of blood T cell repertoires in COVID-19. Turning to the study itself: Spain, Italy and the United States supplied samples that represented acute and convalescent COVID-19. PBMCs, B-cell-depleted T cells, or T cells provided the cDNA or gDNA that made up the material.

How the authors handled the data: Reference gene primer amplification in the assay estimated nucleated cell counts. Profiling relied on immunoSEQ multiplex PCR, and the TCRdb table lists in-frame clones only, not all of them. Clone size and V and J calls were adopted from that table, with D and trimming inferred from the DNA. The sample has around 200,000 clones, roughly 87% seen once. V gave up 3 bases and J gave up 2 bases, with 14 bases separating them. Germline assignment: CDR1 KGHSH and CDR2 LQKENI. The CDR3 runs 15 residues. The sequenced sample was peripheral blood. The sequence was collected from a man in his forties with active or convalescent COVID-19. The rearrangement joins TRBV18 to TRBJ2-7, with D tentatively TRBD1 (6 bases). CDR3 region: CASSPSGTKAYEQYF. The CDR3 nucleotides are TGTGCCAGCTCACCCTCAGGGACAAAGGCCTACGAGCAGTACTTC.